This is a list of T cell receptor beta chains from one sample in a study of cytomegalovirus exposure and HLA in healthy donors. The table came from immunoSEQ multiplex PCR; TCRdb's copy has only in-frame clones and leaves some out. This table has around 80,000 clones, approximately 60% appearing once. Sequenced sample: PBMCs. The receptors were sampled from a male donor in good health and CMV-seropositive. Each CDR3 is given with its conserved first and last residue. Fields, in order: clone size, J gene, D gene, V gene, CDR3 protein, CDR3 DNA. D genes are given only for firm matches. A clone size is listed for some rows: how often the clone was seen (once, few, many), or a class if it is expanded.

>NA|TRBJ2-7|NA|TRBV6-6
CASRPPGLTYEQYF
TGTGCCAGCAGGCCTCCGGGACTCACCTACGAGCAGTACTTC
>NA|TRBJ2-2|TRBD2|TRBV29-1
CSVDLAGDSGELFF
TGCAGCGTTGACCTAGCGGGAGATTCCGGGGAGCTGTTTTTT
>few|TRBJ2-6|TRBD1|TRBV7-9
CASSFRRTGGISGANVLTF
TGTGCCAGCAGCTTTAGGAGGACAGGGGGGATCTCTGGGGCCAACGTCCTGACTTTC
>NA|TRBJ2-2|NA|TRBV7-9
CASSSRPGDGELFF
TGTGCCAGCAGCTCCCGACCGGGGGACGGGGAGCTGTTTTTT
>few|TRBJ1-5|NA|TRBV6-1
CASSEGGARGQPQHF
TGTGCCAGCAGTGAGGGGGGGGCTCGGGGACAGCCCCAGCATTTT
>NA|TRBJ2-1|NA|TRBV7-8
CASSNVRQVTYNEQFF
TGTGCCAGCAGCAACGTTAGACAGGTTACCTACAATGAGCAGTTCTTC
>NA|TRBJ2-1|NA|TRBV4-3
CASSQGRGEQFF
TGCGCCAGCAGCCAAGGGCGGGGAGAGCAGTTCTTC
>NA|TRBJ2-3|TRBD2|TRBV6-4
CASSEAGGFTDTQYF
TGTGCCAGCAGTGAAGCGGGGGGGTTCACAGATACGCAGTATTTT
>NA|TRBJ2-1|NA|TRBV27
CASSFAAHSYNEQFF
TGTGCCAGCAGTTTTGCAGCGCACTCCTACAATGAGCAGTTCTTC
>NA|TRBJ1-2|TRBD1|TRBV7-9
CASSLQGADYGYTF
TGTGCCAGCAGCTTGCAGGGGGCTGACTATGGCTACACCTTC
>few|TRBJ2-6|NA|TRBV7-2
CASSPWSTGANVLTF
TGTGCCAGCAGCCCGTGGAGTACTGGGGCCAACGTCCTGACTTTC
>NA|TRBJ1-6|TRBD1|TRBV5-6
CASSPGAGGSVWNSPLHF
TGTGCCAGCAGCCCCGGGGCAGGGGGCTCCGTCTGGAATTCACCCCTCCACTTT
>NA|TRBJ1-1|NA|TRBV7-9
CASSPEVRNTEAFF
TGTGCCAGCAGCCCAGAGGTCAGGAACACTGAAGCTTTCTTT
>NA|TRBJ2-1|NA|TRBV5-1
CASSLEGSGNRVEQFF
TGCGCCAGCAGCTTGGAGGGGTCGGGTAATCGTGTTGAGCAGTTCTTC
>NA|TRBJ2-1|NA|TRBV11-3
CASSQGVRAEQFF
TGTGCCAGCAGCCAAGGAGTGCGGGCTGAGCAGTTCTTC
>NA|TRBJ2-4|NA|TRBV7-3
CASSKGLKNIQYF
TGTGCCAGCAGCAAAGGACTCAAAAACATTCAGTACTTC
>NA|TRBJ2-7|NA|TRBV30
CAWSVGRIYEQYF
TGTGCCTGGAGTGTCGGCAGGATCTACGAGCAGTACTTC
>NA|TRBJ2-1|NA|TRBV25-1
CASSPASENEQFF
TGTGCCAGCAGCCCCGCTAGCGAGAATGAGCAGTTCTTC
>few|TRBJ1-6|NA|TRBV7-9
CASSLDRASRSPLHF
TGTGCCAGCAGCTTAGACAGGGCTTCACGTTCACCCCTCCACTTT
>NA|TRBJ2-7|TRBD2|TRBV5-6
CASSLAASGRTHF
TGTGCCAGCAGCTTGGCGGCTAGCGGGAGGACGCACTTC
>NA|TRBJ1-6|TRBD1|TRBV28
CASSLWGTGPSPLHF
TGTGCCAGCAGTTTATGGGGGACAGGCCCTTCACCCCTCCACTTT
>few|TRBJ2-3|NA|TRBV29-1
CSVDTRGARGDTQYF
TGCAGCGTTGATACCCGGGGGGCTCGAGGGGATACGCAGTATTTT
>NA|TRBJ2-1|TRBD2|TRBV2
CATPGLAGTGTNNEQFF
TGTGCCACTCCGGGACTAGCGGGGACCGGAACCAACAATGAGCAGTTCTTC
>NA|TRBJ2-4|NA|TRBV4-2
CASSQDDRGLAKNIQYF
TGTGCCAGCAGCCAAGATGATCGGGGTCTAGCCAAAAACATTCAGTACTTC
>NA|TRBJ2-6|NA|TRBV7-9
CASSLRTDGANVLTF
TGTGCCAGCAGCTTAAGGACAGATGGGGCCAACGTCCTGACTTTC
>few|TRBJ1-1|NA|TRBV19
CASSIWVGTQNTEAFF
TGTGCCAGTAGTATATGGGTCGGGACACAGAACACTGAAGCTTTCTTT
>few|TRBJ2-7|NA|TRBV7-2
CASSLERAGYEQYF
TGTGCCAGCAGCTTGGAGCGGGCCGGCTACGAGCAGTACTTC
>NA|TRBJ1-2|NA|TRBV9
CASSPSNYGYTF
TGTGCCAGCAGCCCCTCTAACTATGGCTACACCTTC
>NA|TRBJ2-5|TRBD2|TRBV6-4
CASRTFRASGSLWGTQYF
TGTGCCAGCAGGACATTTAGGGCTAGCGGGAGCCTATGGGGGACCCAGTACTTC
>NA|TRBJ1-2|NA|TRBV11-2
CASSLDVRGNYGYTF
TGTGCCAGCAGCTTAGATGTAAGGGGGAACTATGGCTACACCTTC
>NA|TRBJ2-1|NA|TRBV11-1
CASSTHYNNEQFF
TGTGCCAGCAGCACCCACTACAACAATGAGCAGTTCTTC
>NA|TRBJ2-7|NA|TRBV5-1
CASSLDGGPEQYF
TGCGCCAGCAGCTTGGACGGAGGCCCCGAGCAGTACTTC
>few|TRBJ1-1|TRBD1|TRBV9
CASSVATGQGPGTEAFF
TGTGCCAGCAGCGTAGCTACAGGACAGGGGCCTGGAACTGAAGCTTTCTTT
>medium-sized|TRBJ1-2|NA|TRBV7-6
CASSPTVQGEGYTF
TGTGCCAGCAGCCCCACCGTACAGGGAGAAGGCTACACCTTC
>NA|TRBJ2-2|NA|TRBV7-2
CASSSREARVAGELFF
TGTGCCAGCAGTTCCAGGGAGGCAAGGGTGGCCGGGGAGCTGTTTTTT
>NA|TRBJ1-5|TRBD1|TRBV9
CASSAGTEVHQPQHF
TGTGCCAGCAGCGCCGGGACAGAGGTGCATCAGCCCCAGCATTTT
>few|TRBJ2-7|NA|TRBV6-5
CASSYLGGYEQYF
TGTGCCAGCAGCTACCTGGGGGGCTACGAGCAGTACTTC
>NA|TRBJ1-2|NA|TRBV29-1
CSVDFNEFVNGYTF
TGCAGCGTTGATTTTAATGAGTTTGTTAATGGCTACACCTTC
>NA|TRBJ1-1|NA|TRBV7-3
CASSLIQGLEAFF
TGTGCCAGCAGCTTGATACAGGGTCTTGAAGCTTTCTTT
>NA|TRBJ2-2|TRBD2|TRBV6-8
CASRPVAGGTNTGELFF
TGTGCCAGCAGACCTGTAGCGGGGGGGACCAACACCGGGGAGCTGTTTTTT
>NA|TRBJ2-3|NA|TRBV6-1
CASSAPGNTDTQYF
TGTGCCAGCAGTGCTCCAGGGAACACAGATACGCAGTATTTT
>NA|TRBJ1-6|NA|TRBV30
CAWSAQGNSPLHF
TGTGCCTGGAGTGCTCAGGGGAACTCACCCCTCCACTTT
>NA|TRBJ1-3|NA|TRBV14
CASSQDLVASGNTIYF
TGTGCCAGCAGCCAAGATCTGGTGGCCTCTGGAAACACCATATATTTT
>NA|TRBJ1-1|NA|TRBV19
CASGGLGNTEAFF
TGTGCCAGTGGGGGCTTGGGAAACACTGAAGCTTTCTTT
>NA|TRBJ2-3|TRBD1|TRBV27
CASSLGTGMRTDTQYF
TGTGCCAGCAGTTTAGGGACAGGGATGAGGACAGATACGCAGTATTTT
>NA|TRBJ1-1|TRBD1|TRBV10-3
CAISERGQANTEAFF
TGTGCCATCAGTGAGCGGGGACAGGCGAACACTGAAGCTTTCTTT